These 13 T cell receptor beta chains originate from one sample sequenced in a study of vaccination and CD4 T cells after COVID-19. Treatment defined: approximately 9-day PBMC culture with coronavirus spike peptide pools or control peptides (ViraFEST assay). No cognate antigen is known for these TCRs. An Oncomine TCR Beta short-read assay was used to sequence the DNA from cultured CD4+ T cells. TCRdb recomputed calls from the PCR reads with MiXCR, one row per CDR3 protein. The sample consists of approximately 20,000 distinct CDR3 sequences, less than 60% of them appearing once. Sequenced material: CD4+ T cells from blood, cultured in vitro. The receptors originated from a human donor who had recovered from COVID-19.

This chain joins TRBV6-1 and TRBJ1-5; 7 positions match TRBD1. Losses at the gene ends were 8 bases for V and 5 bases for J; bases not matched to a gene: 9. CDR3 length equals 14 residues. Germline V CDR1 and CDR2: MNHNS, SASEGT. For the CDR3, the DNA is TGTGCCAGCGCTCTAACGGGACAGTATCAGCCCCAGCATTTT. It specifies CASALTGQYQPQHF.

The rearrangement uses TRBV6-1 and TRBJ2-2; the D gene is possibly TRBD2 (6 bases). Germline loops: CDR1 MNHNS, CDR2 SASEGT. Trimming took 5 bases from V and 7 from J, leaving 11 bases between them. This CDR3 has 13 amino acids. The CDR3 region has the DNA TGTGCCAGCAGTCGGGGAGGCAACGGGGAGCTGTTTTTT. It yields the protein CASSRGGNGELFF.

This clonotype has just a few counts. This sequence joins TRBV7-9 and TRBJ1-2, with D uncertain. Trimming stripped 11 bases from V and 6 bases from J, with 19 bases between. The CDR3 is made up of 13 amino acids. Germline V gene lookup returns CDR1 SEHNR and CDR2 FQNEAQ (reference sequence). CDR3 amino acids: CASTGQASDGYTF. DNA for the CDR3: TGTGCCTCTACCGGGCAGGCCTCGGATGGCTACACCTTC.

V and J are TRBV6-7 and TRBJ2-2, with D perhaps assigned TRBD1 or TRBD2 (6 bases each). TRBV6-7 is annotated as an ORF whose role is uncertain. Trimming left V 2 bases short and J 0 bases short, with 10 bases between. This CDR3 comprises 16 residues. Written as DNA, the CDR3 is TGTGCCAGCAGTTACGGGGGGCGACCGAACACCGGGGAGCTGTTTTTT. It codes for CASSYGGRPNTGELFF.

The rearrangement links TRBV6-1 to TRBJ2-7, with no clear D. V lost 7 bases and J 0 bases, leaving 7 bases between the germline ends. This CDR3 is built from 12 residues. The germline gives CDR1 MNHNS, CDR2 SASEGT. The CDR3 region is CASNPSSYEQYF. Written as DNA, the CDR3 is TGTGCCAGCAATCCTAGCTCCTACGAGCAGTACTTC.

This clonotype has a handful of counts. V is TRBV27 and J is TRBJ1-5, with TRBD1 matching over 7 bases. V lost 5 bases, J lost 1 base, and 8 bases stayed unmatched. Germline V CDR1 and CDR2: MNHEY, SMNVEV (reference sequence). The CDR3 loop spans 16 amino acids. The CDR3 protein is CASSPRGQASNQPQHF. The CDR3 DNA follows: TGTGCCAGCAGTCCAAGAGGACAGGCAAGCAATCAGCCCCAGCATTTT.

The chain links TRBV10-3 to TRBJ2-3; 10 bases line up with TRBD2. The CDR3 extends over 15 amino acids. V shed 9 bases and J 3 bases; nucleotides not matched to a gene: 9. In germline, CDR1 is ENHRY, CDR2 SYGVKD. CDR3 region: CAIGAGGQRTDTQYF. The CDR3 nucleotides read TGTGCCATTGGAGCGGGAGGGCAGAGGACAGATACGCAGTATTTT.

This sequence joins TRBV12-5 and TRBJ2-3, with D hard to call. The CDR3 runs 13 residues. Germline V gene lookup returns CDR1 LGHNT and CDR2 FRNRAP. Between the trimmed V and J ends, which lost 8 bases and 6 bases, there was a span of 15 bases. CDR3 coding DNA: TGTGCTAGTCTTTTGAGTGACGGGGATACGCAGTATTTT. This encodes CASLLSDGDTQYF.

The chain is built from TRBV11-2 and TRBJ1-2; tentatively, D is TRBD1 (6 bases). This CDR3 is built from 15 residues. CDR1 is SGHAT and CDR2 is FQNNGV in the germline V gene. Trimming left V 5 bases short and J 5 bases short, with 18 bases between. As DNA, the CDR3 is TGTGCCAGCAGCGTTAACAGGGCCGCGGTGTATGGCTACACCTTC. It yields the protein CASSVNRAAVYGYTF.

In its sample, this clonotype was seen a few times. The chain joins TRBV11-3 to TRBJ2-1; a weak D match, TRBD2 (5 bases). Trimming took off 2 bases at V and 1 base at J, with 9 bases between the two ends. Germline CDR1 reads SGHNT; CDR2 reads YENEEA. The CDR3 is 15 amino acids. The CDR3 reads CASSLRGFSYNEQFF. In nucleotides, the CDR3 is TGTGCCAGCAGCTTAAGAGGGTTTTCCTACAATGAGCAGTTCTTC. Drawing the rest from reference TRBV11-3 and TRBJ2-1, the complete variable domain is EAGVVQSPRYKIIEKKQPVAFWCNPISGHNTLYWYLQNLGQGPELLIRYENEEAVDDSQLPKDRFSAERLKGVDSTLKIQPAELGDSAVYLCASSLRGFSYNEQFFGPGTRLTVL.

For this clonotype: A read error may produce the germline difference seen at one junction end. This sequence joins TRBV2 and TRBJ2-7; 12 nucleotides match TRBD2. CDR1 and CDR2 from the germline V gene are SNHLY and FYNNEI. The CDR3 sequence is 15 residues long. CDR3 sequence: CASRLMTSGRESNRF. The CDR3 region has the DNA TGTGCCAGCAGGCTCATGACTAGCGGGAGAGAGAGTAACCGCTTC.

The CDR3 reads CSALMSGTDTQYF. The CDR3 DNA is TGCAGTGCTCTAATGTCGGGGACAGATACGCAGTATTTT. The chain has TRBV20-1 and TRBJ2-3, with D perhaps matching TRBD2 (5 bases). Germline CDR1 DFQATT, CDR2 SNEGSKA (reference sequence). Trimming cost V 5 bases and J 3 bases, with 12 bases left between them. This CDR3 has 13 amino acids.

The chain joins TRBV2 to TRBJ2-1, with D uncertain. TRBJ2-7 explains the end of the DNA better; the J call may be wrong. Germline V gene data show CDR1 as SNHLY and CDR2 as FYNNEI. CDR3 length: 18 residues. The CDR3, as DNA: TGTGCCAGCAGTGAAGCGCTATTGGTAGGGAAGAAGGTCTACGAGCAGTACTTC. Translated: CASSEALLVGKKVYEQYF.